The 20 T cell receptor beta chains given below trace back to one sample, sequenced in a study of T cell repertoires in cytomegalovirus infection. MiXCR, applied by TCRdb to the reads, yields one record per CDR3 protein. The top ten hold more than 70% of the sample, which has roughly 87,000 distinct CDR3 sequences, roughly 29% seen once. No antigen has been assigned to these receptors. This material consisted of CD8+ T cells from cultured PBMCs, taken from culture after CMV antigen stimulation. The receptors here all came from a human donor in good health (CMV status not recorded). Some clones in this sample may be carry-over from other donors' samples.

In this sample, this clonotype turned up once. The V call is TRBV6-4, the J call TRBJ2-1, with 13 bases identical to TRBD2. Germline loops: CDR1 MRHNA, CDR2 SNTAGT. J gave up 7 bases and V 3 bases, and 9 bases lay outside the gene matches. This CDR3 comprises 17 residues. The chain's CDR3 is CASSEGTSGGALNEQFF. DNA of the CDR3: TGTGCCAGCAGTGAGGGAACTAGCGGGGGGGCTCTGAATGAGCAGTTCTTC.

The rearrangement joins TRBV5-6 to TRBJ1-1; the D gene is possibly TRBD1 (5 bases). CDR3 length equals 13 residues. Germline V lookup: CDR1 SGHDT, CDR2 YYEEEE. V was clipped by 6 bases and J by 3 bases, with 12 bases between them. CDR3 in amino acids: CASNGGGDTEAFF. CDR3 nucleotide sequence: TGTGCCAGCAATGGGGGGGGGGACACTGAAGCTTTCTTT. The whole variable domain, remainder taken from reference TRBV5-6 and TRBJ1-1, is DAGVTQSPTHLIKTRGQQVTLRCSPKSGHDTVSWYQQALGQGPQFIFQYYEEEERQRGNFPDRFSGHQFPNYSSELNVNALLLGDSALYLCASNGGGDTEAFFGQGTRLTVV.

Points on this clonotype: Being one base from a much bigger clone, this may be a read error. This chain joins TRBV9 and TRBJ2-3; the match to TRBD2 covers 7 bases. This CDR3 spans 15 amino acids. Germline-derived CDR1 and CDR2 are SGDLS and YYNGEE. Trimming removed 0 bases from V and 2 bases from J; junction bases left unmatched: 3. CDR3 protein: CASSVEGTTTDTQYF. The CDR3 region has the DNA TGTGCCAGCAGCGTAGAGGGGACTACCACAGATACGCAGTATTTT.

This CDR3 is CASSEQLNYEQYF. The CDR3 DNA is TGTGCCAGCAGTGAACAGCTGAACTACGAGCAGTACTTC. The chain is built from TRBV2 and TRBJ2-7; D is unclear. V lost 2 bases and J lost 3, with 8 bases in between. This CDR3 is built from 13 residues. In germline, CDR1 is SNHLY, CDR2 FYNNEI. Supplemented by reference TRBV2 and TRBJ2-7, the full variable domain reads EPEVTQTPSHQVTQMGQEVILRCVPISNHLYFYWYRQILGQKVEFLVSFYNNEISEKSEIFDDQFSVERPDGSNFTLKIRSTKLEDSAMYFCASSEQLNYEQYFGPGTRLTVT.

This clonotype was recorded a few times. This chain joins TRBV12-3 or TRBV12-4 and TRBJ1-2; 7 nucleotides match TRBD1. Losses at the gene ends were 6 bases for V and 2 bases for J; bases not matched to a gene: 9. The CDR3 consists of 15 residues. The CDR3 sequence is CASRGTGEGNYGYTF. DNA for the CDR3: TGTGCCAGCAGGGGAACAGGGGAAGGAAACTATGGCTACACCTTC.

In this sample, this clonotype turned up many times. The genes are TRBV12-3 or TRBV12-4 and TRBJ2-7; TRBD1 matches 8 bases. This CDR3 has 17 amino acids. Trimming took 4 bases from V and 0 from J; bases not matched to a gene: 11. The CDR3 nucleotides read TGTGCCAGCAGTTCCTTTAAGGGACAGGTCCTCTCCTACGAGCAGTACTTC. As protein: CASSSFKGQVLSYEQYF.

In this sample, this clonotype turned up many times. The CDR3 loop reads CSGGRRTQYF. DNA of the CDR3: TGCAGTGGGGGGCGAAGGACCCAGTACTTC. This chain joins TRBV20-1 and TRBJ2-5, with D perhaps matching TRBD1 (6 bases). This CDR3 has 10 amino acids. V was pared by 7 bases and J by 7 bases, with 10 bases between. Per the germline V gene, CDR1 is DFQATT and CDR2 is SNEGSKA (reference sequence).

This clonotype occurred many times. The chain has TRBV7-6 and TRBJ1-4; 8 bases fit TRBD1. Germline V lookup: CDR1 SGHVS, CDR2 FNYEAQ. Trimming removed 1 base from V and 10 bases from J; junction bases left unmatched: 14. The CDR3 extends over 17 amino acids. The CDR3 nucleotides read TGTGCCAGCAGCTTAGACGACAGGGGAACAGTCCCAGGAAAACTGTTTTTT. It codes for CASSLDDRGTVPGKLFF.

J is TRBJ1-1 and V is TRBV28; TRBD1 is a possible D gene (5 bases). The CDR3 totals 14 residues. CDR1 and CDR2 from the germline V gene are MDHEN and SYDVKM. V lost 2 bases and J lost 6, with 13 bases in between. DNA for the CDR3: TGTGCCAGCAGTTTAACAGGATTTGGCTCTGAAGCTTTCTTT. Its protein is CASSLTGFGSEAFF.

There are a few counts of this clonotype. The J gene is TRBJ2-1, the V gene TRBV7-2; TRBD2 matches at 8 bases. V lost 1 base and J lost 1; bases outside the gene matches: 3. CDR3 size: 16 residues. Germline V gene data show CDR1 as SGHTA and CDR2 as FQGNSA. CDR3 sequence reads: CASSLGGGGSYNEQFF. CDR3 nucleotides: TGTGCCAGCAGCTTAGGTGGCGGGGGGTCCTACAATGAGCAGTTCTTC.

The V and J genes are TRBV11-2 and TRBJ2-7; 8 bases are shared with TRBD2. Losses at the gene ends were 0 bases for V and 2 bases for J; bases not matched to a gene: 3. CDR1 and CDR2 from the germline V gene are SGHAT and FQNNGV. CDR3 size: 15 residues. CDR3 nucleotides: TGTGCCAGCAGCTTAGACGGGGGGGATGCCTACGAGCAGTACTTC. As protein: CASSLDGGDAYEQYF.

The rearrangement joins TRBV6-5 to TRBJ1-5; maybe TRBD1 (6 bases). CDR1 MNHEY and CDR2 SVGAGI come from the germline V gene. The CDR3 is 14 residues long. Trimming cost V 0 bases and J 7 bases, with 10 bases left between them. The CDR3 DNA reads as TGTGCCAGCAGTTACTCCCAGGGGAAACAGCCCCAGCATTTT. Protein sequence: CASSYSQGKQPQHF.

This clonotype came up a few times. The chain has TRBV19 and TRBJ1-1, with D maybe TRBD1 (5 bases). Trimming removed 3 bases from V and 3 bases from J, with 14 bases in between. This CDR3 spans 15 amino acids. Germline V gene lookup returns CDR1 LNHDA and CDR2 SQIVND (reference sequence). The CDR3 DNA is TGTGCCAGTAGTATTGCGGCAGGGCGGGACACTGAAGCTTTCTTT. Translated, it gives CASSIAAGRDTEAFF.

This clonotype was seen ten or more times. The rearrangement links TRBV2 to TRBJ2-1; D gene ambiguous. The ends were cut back, 3 bases at V and 2 bases at J, with 5 bases in the middle. This CDR3 comprises 13 residues. Germline assignment: CDR1 SNHLY and CDR2 FYNNEI. The CDR3 loop is CASSEWTYNEQFF. CDR3 DNA sequence: TGTGCCAGCAGTGAGTGGACCTACAATGAGCAGTTCTTC. Full variable domain (rest looked up from reference TRBV2 and TRBJ2-1): EPEVTQTPSHQVTQMGQEVILRCVPISNHLYFYWYRQILGQKVEFLVSFYNNEISEKSEIFDDQFSVERPDGSNFTLKIRSTKLEDSAMYFCASSEWTYNEQFFGPGTRLTVL.

This clonotype was observed many times. J is TRBJ1-5 and V is TRBV7-2; TRBD1 matches at 7 bases. This CDR3 spans 15 amino acids. The germline V gene has CDR1 SGHTA and CDR2 FQGNSA. V gave up 0 bases and J gave up 4 bases; unmatched junction bases: 3. CDR3 sequence: CASSLAGQLNQPQHF. In nucleotides, the CDR3 is TGTGCCAGCAGCTTAGCGGGACAGCTAAATCAGCCCCAGCATTTT.

The chain carries TRBV19 and TRBJ1-2; D may be TRBD1 (6 bases). The CDR3 length is 17 residues. From germline, CDR1 is LNHDA and CDR2 SQIVND (reference sequence). V dropped 1 base and J dropped 0 bases, with 15 bases sitting between them. In nucleotides, the CDR3 is TGTGCCAGTAGTATAGTTCAGGGGAGTCTGTCTAACTATGGCTACACCTTC. Residues: CASSIVQGSLSNYGYTF.

The chain recombines TRBV4-1 with TRBJ2-5, with D possibly TRBD1 on 6 matching bases. Trimming removed 0 bases at V and 5 bases at J, with 13 bases between. Per germline, CDR1 MGHRA and CDR2 YSYEKL. The CDR3 contains 15 residues. The DNA of the CDR3 is TGCGCCAGCAGCCAAGAACAGGGTGATCAGGAGACCCAGTACTTC. Residues: CASSQEQGDQETQYF.

This clonotype was observed a single time. The rearrangement joins TRBV19 to TRBJ1-2, with D perhaps matching TRBD1 (6 bases). V shed 3 bases and J shed 8 bases, with 25 bases lying between them. This CDR3 contains 17 residues. Per germline, CDR1 LNHDA and CDR2 SQIVND (reference sequence). The CDR3 DNA reads TGTGCCAGTAGTATTGCGGGGTCGAGGACAGCGTCTGGAGGCTACACCTTC. Translated: CASSIAGSRTASGGYTF.

This clonotype has just a few counts. V usage is TRBV19 and J usage is TRBJ2-7, with 11 positions matching TRBD2. J was trimmed by 2 bases and V by 2 bases; bases with no gene match: 2. The germline CDR1 and CDR2 sequences are LNHDA and SQIVND (reference sequence). This CDR3 is built from 15 residues. The CDR3 here is CASSILAGGTYEQYF. The CDR3 coding sequence is TGTGCCAGTAGTATACTAGCGGGGGGCACCTACGAGCAGTACTTC.

The chain couples TRBV2 to TRBJ2-3, with D perhaps TRBD2 (7 bases). In germline, CDR1 is SNHLY, CDR2 FYNNEI. V lost 5 bases and J lost 4, with 13 bases in between. CDR3 size: 14 residues. CDR3 DNA sequence: TGTGCCAGCAGTATCTGGGGGGGGCCAGATACGCAGTATTTT. It codes for CASSIWGGPDTQYF.